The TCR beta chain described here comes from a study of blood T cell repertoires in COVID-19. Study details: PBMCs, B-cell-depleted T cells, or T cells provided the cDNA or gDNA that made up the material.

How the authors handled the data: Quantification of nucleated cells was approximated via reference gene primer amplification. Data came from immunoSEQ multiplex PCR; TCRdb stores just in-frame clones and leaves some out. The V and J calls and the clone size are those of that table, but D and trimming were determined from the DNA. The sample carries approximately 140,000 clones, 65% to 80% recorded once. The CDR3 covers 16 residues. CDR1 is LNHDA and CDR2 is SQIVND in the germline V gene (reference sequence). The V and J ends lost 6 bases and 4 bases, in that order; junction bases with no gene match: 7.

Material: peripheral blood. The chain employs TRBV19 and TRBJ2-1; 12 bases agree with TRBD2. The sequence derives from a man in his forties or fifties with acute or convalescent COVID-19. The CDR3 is CASSTPGLAGYNEQFF. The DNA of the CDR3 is TGTGCCAGTAGCACTCCCGGACTAGCGGGGTACAATGAGCAGTTCTTC.